This T cell receptor beta chain is from a study of beta chain features in type 1 diabetes. Sequenced material consisted of expressed TCRB transcripts (all of the isolated RNA was reverse transcribed). Produced via immunoSEQ multiplex PCR; TCRdb's table is partial and in-frame only. The sample lists roughly 60,000 clones; roughly three fifths were seen once. The receptor comes from a woman aged 18 to 35 in good health. Sequenced material: Tregs from blood.

The CDR3 DNA follows: TGTGCCAGCAGACCCATGTTTGGGACAGGCAATGAGCAGTTCTTC. This gives the protein CASRPMFGTGNEQFF. The V gene is TRBV6-5, the J gene TRBJ2-1; TRBD1 agrees at 8 bases. The ends lost 6 bases at V and 6 bases at J; junction bases unmatched: 10. This CDR3 contains 15 residues. The germline CDR1 and CDR2 sequences are MNHEY and SVGAGI.